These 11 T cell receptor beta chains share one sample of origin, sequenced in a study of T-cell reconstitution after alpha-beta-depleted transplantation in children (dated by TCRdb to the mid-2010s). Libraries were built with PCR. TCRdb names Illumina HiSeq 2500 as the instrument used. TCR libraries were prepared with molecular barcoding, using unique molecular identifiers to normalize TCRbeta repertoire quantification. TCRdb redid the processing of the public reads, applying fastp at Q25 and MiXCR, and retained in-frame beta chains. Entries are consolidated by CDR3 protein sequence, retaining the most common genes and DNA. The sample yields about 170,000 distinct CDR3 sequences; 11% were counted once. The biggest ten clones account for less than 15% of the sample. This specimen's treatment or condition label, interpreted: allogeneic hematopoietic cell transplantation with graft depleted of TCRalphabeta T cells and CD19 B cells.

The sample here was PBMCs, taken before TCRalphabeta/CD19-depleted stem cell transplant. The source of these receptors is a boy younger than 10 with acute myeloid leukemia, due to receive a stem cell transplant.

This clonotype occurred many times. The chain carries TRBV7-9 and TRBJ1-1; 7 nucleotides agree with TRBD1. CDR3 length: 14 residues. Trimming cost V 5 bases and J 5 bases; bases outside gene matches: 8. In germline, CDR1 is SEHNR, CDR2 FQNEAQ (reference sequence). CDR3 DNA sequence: TGTGCCAGCAGCCCTCGACAGGGTTTGACTGAAGCTTTCTTT. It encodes CASSPRQGLTEAFF.

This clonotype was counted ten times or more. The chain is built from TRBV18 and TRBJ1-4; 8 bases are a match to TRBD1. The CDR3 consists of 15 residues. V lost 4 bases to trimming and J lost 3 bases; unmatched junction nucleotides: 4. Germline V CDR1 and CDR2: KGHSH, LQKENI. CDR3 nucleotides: TGTGCCAGCTCACTAACGACAGGGGCTAATGAAAAACTGTTTTTT. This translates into CASSLTTGANEKLFF. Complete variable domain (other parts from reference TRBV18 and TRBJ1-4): NAGVMQNPRHLVRRRGQEARLRCSPMKGHSHVYWYRQLPEEGLKFMVYLQKENIIDESGMPKERFSAEFPKEGPSILRIQQVVRGDSAAYFCASSLTTGANEKLFFGSGTQLSVL.

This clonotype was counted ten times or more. The CDR3 reads CASSFLAGAIADTQYF. CDR3 bases: TGTGCCAGCAGCTTCCTAGCGGGAGCAATCGCAGATACGCAGTATTTT. The chain employs TRBV5-5 and TRBJ2-3; 10 bases match TRBD2. Germline CDR1 and CDR2: SGHKS and YYEKEE (reference sequence). The CDR3 is made up of 16 amino acids. Trimming removed 2 bases from V and 4 bases from J; junction bases left unmatched: 7.

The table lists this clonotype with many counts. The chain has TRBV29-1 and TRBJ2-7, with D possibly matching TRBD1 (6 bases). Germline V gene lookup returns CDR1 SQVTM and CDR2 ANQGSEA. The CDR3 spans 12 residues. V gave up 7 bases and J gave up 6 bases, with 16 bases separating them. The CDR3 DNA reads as TGCAGCGCTCGCCAGGGGAAGGTCGAGCAGTACTTC. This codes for CSARQGKVEQYF.

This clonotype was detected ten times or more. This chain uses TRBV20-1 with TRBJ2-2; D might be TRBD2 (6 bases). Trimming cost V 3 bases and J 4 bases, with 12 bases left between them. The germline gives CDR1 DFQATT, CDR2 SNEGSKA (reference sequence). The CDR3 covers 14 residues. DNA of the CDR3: TGCAGTGCTAGCGCCCCGGGAGTCACCGGGGAGCTGTTTTTT. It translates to CSASAPGVTGELFF.

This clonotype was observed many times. The CDR3 region is CAISTRDTQYF. In DNA form, the CDR3 reads TGTGCCATCAGTACTAGGGATACGCAGTATTTT. The gene calls are TRBV10-3 and TRBJ2-3, with D maybe TRBD2 (5 bases). CDR1 is ENHRY and CDR2 is SYGVKD in the germline V gene. The CDR3 runs to 11 residues. V was cut by 5 bases and J by 6 bases, with 6 bases left in between.

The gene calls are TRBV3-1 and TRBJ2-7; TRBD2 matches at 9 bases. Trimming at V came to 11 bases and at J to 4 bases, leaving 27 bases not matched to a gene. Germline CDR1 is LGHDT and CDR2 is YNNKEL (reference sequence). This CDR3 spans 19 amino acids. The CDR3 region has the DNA TGTGCCTCCACCAAAGATTATTTGGCTAGCGGGAAGAGTCCGTACGAGCAGTACTTC. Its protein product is CASTKDYLASGKSPYEQYF.

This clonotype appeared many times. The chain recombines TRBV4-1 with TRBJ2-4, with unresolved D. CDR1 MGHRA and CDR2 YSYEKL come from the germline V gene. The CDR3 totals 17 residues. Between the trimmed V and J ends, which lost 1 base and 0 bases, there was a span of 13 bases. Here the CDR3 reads CASSQVPGTLAKNIQYF. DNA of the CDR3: TGCGCCAGCAGCCAAGTCCCAGGAACCCTAGCCAAAAACATTCAGTACTTC.

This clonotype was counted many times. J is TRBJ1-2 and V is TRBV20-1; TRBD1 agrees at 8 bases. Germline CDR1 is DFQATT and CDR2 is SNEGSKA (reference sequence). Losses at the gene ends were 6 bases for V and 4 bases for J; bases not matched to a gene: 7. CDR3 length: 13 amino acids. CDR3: CSASPGQGYGYTF. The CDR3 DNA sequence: TGCAGTGCCTCTCCTGGACAGGGCTATGGCTACACCTTC.

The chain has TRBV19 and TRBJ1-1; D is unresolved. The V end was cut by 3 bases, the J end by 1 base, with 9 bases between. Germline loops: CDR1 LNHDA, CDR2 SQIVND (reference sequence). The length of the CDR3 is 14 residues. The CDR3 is CASSIGVANTEAFF. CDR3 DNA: TGTGCCAGTAGTATTGGGGTTGCGAACACTGAAGCTTTCTTT.

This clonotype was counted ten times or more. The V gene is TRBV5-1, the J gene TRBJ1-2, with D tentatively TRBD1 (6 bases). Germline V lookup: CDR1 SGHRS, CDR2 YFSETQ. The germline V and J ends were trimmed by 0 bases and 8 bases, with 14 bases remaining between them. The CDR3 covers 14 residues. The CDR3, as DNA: TGCGCCAGCAGCTTGGGACAGGACTATCGGGGCTACACCTTC. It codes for CASSLGQDYRGYTF.